Below are 11 T cell receptor beta chains sequenced from a single sample in a study of T cells in Graves' hyperthyroidism and ophthalmopathy. Regions amplified from RNA transcripts were the TCR beta CDR3 regions. The HTBI set primed first-round TCR CDR3 RT-PCR. Via MiXCR, TCRdb re-called the multiplex PCR reads, giving one row per CDR3 protein. The table lists some 500,000 distinct CDR3 sequences, approximately 25% of them singletons. The sample was blood. These receptors all stem from a young woman with Graves' ophthalmopathy.

This clonotype was seen ten or more times. V gene TRBV6-1 combines with J gene TRBJ2-6; possible D gene TRBD1, 5 bases. V lost 6 bases and J lost 1, with 13 bases in between. Germline V gene lookup returns CDR1 MNHNS and CDR2 SASEGT. This CDR3 spans 16 amino acids. CDR3 protein: CASSTSRESGANVLTF. The DNA of the CDR3 is TGTGCCAGCAGCACAAGCAGGGAATCTGGGGCCAACGTCCTGACTTTC.

The chain links TRBV7-8 to TRBJ2-2, with 8 bases matching TRBD2. The germline CDR1 and CDR2 sequences are SGHVS and FQNEAQ. J lost 1 base, V lost 1 base, and 5 bases had no gene match. The CDR3 consists of 17 residues. The CDR3 sequence is CASSLGPTSGNTGELFF. The CDR3 DNA sequence: TGTGCCAGCAGCTTAGGACCCACTAGCGGGAACACCGGGGAGCTGTTTTTT. The full variable domain, in which reference TRBV7-8 and TRBJ2-2 provide the parts outside the CDR3, is GAGVSQSPRYKVAKRGQDVALRCDPISGHVSLFWYQQALGQGPEFLTYFQNEAQLDKSGLPSDRFFAERPEGSVSTLKIQRTQQEDSAVYLCASSLGPTSGNTGELFFGEGSRLTVL.

This clonotype came up many times. This chain links TRBV20-1 with TRBJ2-7; tentative D call: TRBD1 (5 bases). Germline V lookup: CDR1 DFQATT, CDR2 SNEGSKA (reference sequence). V lost 3 bases, J lost 5 bases, and 17 bases lay in between. The CDR3 is 14 amino acids. The CDR3 is CSASATVFSHEQYF. In DNA form, the CDR3 reads TGCAGTGCTAGTGCGACAGTTTTTAGCCACGAGCAGTACTTC.

The V call is TRBV7-9, the J call TRBJ1-1; D uncertain. This CDR3 is 15 amino acids long. V lost 0 bases to trimming and J lost 3 bases, with 11 bases between them. CDR1 and CDR2 from the germline V gene are SEHNR and FQNEAQ (reference sequence). DNA of the CDR3: TGTGCCAGCAGCTTAGCAGAGGGTTACGACACTGAAGCTTTCTTT. This codes for CASSLAEGYDTEAFF. The entire variable domain, with the rest obtained from reference TRBV7-9 and TRBJ1-1, is as follows: DTGVSQNPRHKITKRGQNVTFRCDPISEHNRLYWYRQTLGQGPEFLTYFQNEAQLEKSRLLSDRFSAERPKGSFSTLEIQRTEQGDSAMYLCASSLAEGYDTEAFFGQGTRLTVV.

This clonotype showed up many times. As the CDR3 is not closed by the conserved phenylalanine or tryptophan, this likely results from a read error. Here the CDR3 DNA reads TGTGCCTGGGCCAGGGACTACAACACTGAAGCTTTCCTT. Residues: CAWARDYNTEAFL. The rearrangement links TRBV30 to TRBJ1-1; D is possibly TRBD1 (5 bases). V was clipped by 5 bases and J by 2 bases, with 12 bases between them. The CDR3 length is 13 residues. Germline V gene sequence: CDR1 GTSNPN, CDR2 SVGIG (reference sequence).

Notes on this clonotype: A junction end diverges from the germline sequence, so it may reflect a read error. J is TRBJ1-1 and V is TRBV19, with 8 bases identical to TRBD1. The length of the CDR3 is 16 residues. CDR1 LNHDA and CDR2 SQIVND come from the germline V gene (reference sequence). Here the CDR3 DNA reads TGCGCCAGTAGGTGGACAGGGCGGTCCTTGAGCACTGAAGCTTGCTTT. Protein: CASRWTGRSLSTEACF.

This clonotype has a count of ten or more. J is TRBJ2-7 and V is TRBV18, with 11 bases fitting TRBD2. V was pared by 5 bases and J by 2 bases, with 8 bases of the junction left unmatched. This CDR3 spans 16 amino acids. Germline V gene data show CDR1 as KGHSH and CDR2 as LQKENI. CDR3: CASSDLLAGATYEQYF. The DNA for the CDR3 is TGTGCCAGCTCAGACCTACTAGCGGGGGCCACCTACGAGCAGTACTTC.

Ten or more counts support this clonotype. This sequence joins TRBV2 and TRBJ1-2; 7 bases map to TRBD1. Germline CDR1 SNHLY, CDR2 FYNNEI. This CDR3 spans 14 amino acids. Trimming at V came to 4 bases and at J to 5 bases, leaving 7 bases not matched to a gene. CDR3 sequence reads: CASSAQTGQYGYTF. The DNA of the CDR3 is TGTGCCAGCAGTGCCCAGACAGGGCAGTATGGCTACACCTTC. The variable domain in full, with the rest retrieved from reference TRBV2 and TRBJ1-2, is EPEVTQTPSHQVTQMGQEVILRCVPISNHLYFYWYRQILGQKVEFLVSFYNNEISEKSEIFDDQFSVERPDGSNFTLKIRSTKLEDSAMYFCASSAQTGQYGYTFGSGTRLTVV.

This clonotype has only one observation. The chain carries TRBV6-1 and TRBJ1-1, with D perhaps matching TRBD1 (5 bases). This CDR3 spans 13 amino acids. The germline V gene encodes CDR1 MNHNS and CDR2 SASEGT. The V end lost 7 bases, the J end lost 6 bases, and 15 bases lay between the germline ends. CDR3 sequence: CASTSPTVAEAFF. CDR3 in DNA: TGTGCCAGCACCTCACCGACAGTAGCTGAAGCTTTCTTT.

The rearrangement uses TRBV2 and TRBJ1-1; 9 nucleotides align to TRBD1. V was pared by 8 bases and J by 7 bases, with 5 bases of the junction left unmatched. The CDR3 runs to 12 residues. Germline CDR1 and CDR2: SNHLY and FYNNEI. The CDR3 DNA sequence: TGTGCCAGCGGGGACAGGGTGATTGAAGCTTTCTTT. It specifies CASGDRVIEAFF.

This clonotype has a count of ten or more. This rearrangement joins TRBV28 to TRBJ2-7; TRBD1 might be the D (6 bases). The CDR3 runs to 16 residues. Germline V gives CDR1 MDHEN, CDR2 SYDVKM. V was clipped by 7 bases and J by 2 bases, with 21 bases between them. The CDR3 region is CASKGQYGRDTYEQYF. The CDR3 DNA follows: TGTGCCAGCAAAGGACAGTACGGCAGGGACACCTACGAGCAGTACTTC.